The 22 T cell receptor beta chains below all came from one sample that was sequenced in a study of sequential checkpoint blockade in melanoma. The treatment denotes: randomized to nivolumab then ipilimumab (arm A) or the reverse (arm B). Sequencing was performed with immunoSEQ multiplex PCR; in TCRdb, only in-frame clones are kept and a portion is missing. The top ten clones hold 20% to 30% of a sample with some 3,700 clones, approximately 19% of them seen once. The starting material was tumor tissue (inferred from file names), obtained from a patient given nivolumab and ipilimumab in sequence. The receptors originated from a human donor with melanoma.

This clone qualifies as medium-sized. The rearrangement joins TRBV7-1 to TRBJ2-3, with no clear D. TRBV7-1 is reported as an ORF; its role is uncertain. Between the trimmed V and J ends, which lost 4 bases and 9 bases, there was a span of 14 bases. The CDR3 extends over 13 amino acids. The CDR3 spells CASSLLALPTQYF. The CDR3 nucleotides are TGTGCCAGCAGCTTACTGGCCCTGCCCACGCAGTATTTT.

A few counts support this clone. The chain links TRBV6-8 to TRBJ2-2; 8 bases align to TRBD2. J was trimmed by 9 bases and V by 5 bases; bases with no gene match: 17. CDR1 and CDR2 (germline): MNHGY, SAAAGT. The CDR3 is 17 residues long. CDR3 DNA sequence: TGTGCCAGCAGTCCTCCGGAGCGGGGGCCCCGGGGTTGGGAGCTGTTTTTT. This translates into CASSPPERGPRGWELFF.

This clone has just a few counts. The V and J genes are TRBV6-8 and TRBJ2-2; D uncertain. Trimming left V 1 base short and J 4 bases short, with 13 bases between. Per germline, CDR1 MNHGY and CDR2 SAAAGT. The CDR3 has 16 amino acids. CDR3 loop: CASSYFSGVGTGELFF. The CDR3 region has the DNA TGTGCCAGCAGTTACTTCTCTGGAGTGGGCACCGGGGAGCTGTTTTTT.

This clone was picked up a small number of times. The chain combines TRBV28 with TRBJ2-2; D is perhaps TRBD2 (5 bases). V was clipped by 7 bases and J by 6 bases, with 15 bases between them. The CDR3 sequence is 14 residues long. Germline CDR1 reads MDHEN; CDR2 reads SYDVKM. CDR3 nucleotide sequence: TGTGCCAGCACTGGCGGGCCCTATGCCGGGGAGCTGTTTTTT. Protein: CASTGGPYAGELFF.

This chain links TRBV10-3 with TRBJ1-4, with D uncertain. The CDR3 loop spans 14 amino acids. Germline V gene sequence: CDR1 ENHRY, CDR2 SYGVKD. Deletions cut 2 bases from V and 6 bases from J, with 10 bases between. CDR3 nucleotide sequence: TGTGCCATCAGTGAGGGGAACATGGATGAAAAACTGTTTTTT. Translation: CAISEGNMDEKLFF.

The chain combines TRBV6-8 with TRBJ1-3; no firm D call. This CDR3 is built from 16 residues. Trimming shortened V by 6 bases and J by 0 bases, and 15 bases separated the two germline ends. The germline CDR1 and CDR2 sequences are MNHGY and SAAAGT. CDR3 in DNA: TGTGCCAGCAGCTTCCTTGCTAGCCTCTCTGGAAACACCATATATTTT. It yields the protein CASSFLASLSGNTIYF.

This clone was counted a few times. The chain links TRBV9 to TRBJ1-6; D is possibly TRBD1 (5 bases). The V end lost 0 bases, the J end lost 6 bases, and 10 bases lay between the germline ends. The CDR3 totals 15 residues. In germline, CDR1 is SGDLS, CDR2 YYNGEE. CDR3 sequence: CASSVGEGFNSPLHF. CDR3 coding DNA: TGTGCCAGCAGCGTAGGGGAGGGGTTTAATTCACCCCTCCACTTT.

The chain employs TRBV28 and TRBJ1-6; TRBD1 is a possible D gene (6 bases). The CDR3 spans 14 residues. V lost 8 bases to trimming and J lost 10 bases, with 18 bases between them. Germline V gene lookup returns CDR1 MDHEN and CDR2 SYDVKM. The CDR3 protein is CASRSGRGVSPLHF. The CDR3 nucleotides read TGTGCCAGCCGTTCGGGCAGGGGTGTCTCACCCCTCCACTTT.

J is TRBJ1-1 and V is TRBV6-8; TRBD1 might be the D (6 bases). CDR1 is MNHGY, CDR2 SAAAGT, per germline. Between the trimmed V and J ends, which lost 2 bases and 7 bases, there was a span of 14 bases. The length of the CDR3 is 14 residues. CDR3 residues: CASSYGGTRDEAFF. The CDR3 DNA reads as TGTGCCAGCAGTTACGGGGGGACACGCGATGAAGCTTTCTTT.

The V gene is TRBV5-1, the J gene TRBJ2-1; tentative D call: TRBD2 (5 bases). Trimming took 0 bases from V and 1 from J, leaving 8 bases between them. Germline CDR1 SGHRS, CDR2 YFSETQ. CDR3 size: 15 residues. The CDR3 loop reads CASSLDGVSYNEQFF. CDR3 DNA sequence: TGCGCCAGCAGCTTGGACGGGGTTTCCTACAATGAGCAGTTCTTC.

This clone is medium-sized. The chain uses TRBV11-3 and TRBJ1-2; D is unclear. The ends were cut back, 5 bases at V and 6 bases at J, with 19 bases in the middle. The CDR3 spans 15 residues. Germline lookup yields CDR1 SGHNT and CDR2 YENEEA. CDR3 coding DNA: TGTGCCAGCAGCGATCCTCAGGCGTACCTCCATGGCTACACCTTC. This encodes CASSDPQAYLHGYTF.

This clone is medium-sized within its sample. J is TRBJ1-2 and V is TRBV19; possibly TRBD1 for D (5 bases). CDR1 and CDR2 from the germline V gene are LNHDA and SQIVND (reference sequence). V was pared by 9 bases and J by 3 bases, with 11 bases between. The CDR3 has 12 amino acids. The CDR3 reads CASGRGDYGYTF. Here the CDR3 DNA reads TGTGCCAGCGGGAGGGGAGACTATGGCTACACCTTC. The entire variable domain, with the rest obtained from reference TRBV19 and TRBJ1-2, is as follows: DGGITQSPKYLFRKEGQNVTLSCEQNLNHDAMYWYRQDPGQGLRLIYYSQIVNDFQKGDIAEGYSVSREKKESFPLTVTSAQKNPTAFYLCASGRGDYGYTFGSGTRLTVV.

The gene calls are TRBV19 and TRBJ1-2, with D perhaps matching TRBD1 (6 bases). Germline V CDR1 and CDR2: LNHDA, SQIVND (reference sequence). The CDR3 extends over 16 amino acids. Trimming took 7 bases from V and 4 from J, leaving 22 bases between them. CDR3 in amino acids: CASKTTGTPGSYGYTF. The CDR3, as DNA: TGTGCCAGTAAAACTACCGGGACACCCGGGAGCTATGGCTACACCTTC. The whole variable domain, filled in from reference TRBV19 and TRBJ1-2, reads DGGITQSPKYLFRKEGQNVTLSCEQNLNHDAMYWYRQDPGQGLRLIYYSQIVNDFQKGDIAEGYSVSREKKESFPLTVTSAQKNPTAFYLCASKTTGTPGSYGYTFGSGTRLTVV.

This clone came up many times. V gene TRBV11-3 combines with J gene TRBJ1-2, with D possibly being TRBD1 (6 bases). CDR1 SGHNT and CDR2 YENEEA come from the germline V gene. V gave up 5 bases and J gave up 4 bases, with 14 bases separating them. The CDR3 is 14 residues long. The CDR3 sequence: CASSPYRTAYGYTF. DNA for the CDR3: TGTGCCAGCAGCCCCTACAGGACAGCCTATGGCTACACCTTC.

V is TRBV15 and J is TRBJ2-1; 7 bases are a match to TRBD2. The CDR3 is 16 amino acids. J gave up 2 bases and V 3 bases, and 7 bases lay outside the gene matches. Looked up from germline, CDR1 is LNHNV and CDR2 is YYDKDF (reference sequence). The DNA for the CDR3 is TGTGCCACCAGCAGGGCCGGGGGGAGTACCTACAATGAGCAGTTCTTC. This gives the protein CATSRAGGSTYNEQFF. Filled out from reference TRBV15 and TRBJ2-1, the complete variable domain reads DAMVIQNPRYQVTQFGKPVTLSCSQTLNHNVMYWYQQKSSQAPKLLFHYYDKDFNNEADTPDNFQSRRPNTSFCFLDIRSPGLGDTAMYLCATSRAGGSTYNEQFFGPGTRLTVL.

The chain uses TRBV6-8 and TRBJ2-2; TRBD1 matches 12 bases. The germline gives CDR1 MNHGY, CDR2 SAAAGT. V lost 7 bases and J lost 4; bases outside the gene matches: 13. This CDR3 comprises 18 residues. Here the CDR3 DNA reads TGTGCCAGCATCAGAGGGACAGGGGGCTTTGGCGGCACCGGGGAGCTGTTTTTT. Encoded protein: CASIRGTGGFGGTGELFF.

The CDR3 DNA sequence: TGTGCCAGCAGTTCTCCTACAGGGGCCTATGGCTACACCTTC. As protein: CASSSPTGAYGYTF. The rearrangement joins TRBV28 to TRBJ1-2; 7 bases are a match to TRBD1. V shed 4 bases and J 4 bases; nucleotides not matched to a gene: 6. Germline V lookup: CDR1 MDHEN, CDR2 SYDVKM. The length of the CDR3 is 14 residues.

At least ten counts were recorded for this clone. V and J are TRBV11-3 and TRBJ1-2; D remains ambiguous. The V gene's germline CDR1 is SGHNT and CDR2 YENEEA. Trimming removed 5 bases from V and 4 bases from J, with 17 bases in between. This CDR3 spans 15 amino acids. The CDR3 is CASSPKRAGGYGYTF. The CDR3 DNA sequence: TGTGCCAGCAGCCCCAAAAGGGCAGGAGGCTATGGCTACACCTTC.

This clone was counted between two and nine times. This chain joins TRBV7-1 and TRBJ2-1, with D perhaps matching TRBD1 (6 bases). TRBV7-1 is sorted into the ORF group, with uncertain function. This CDR3 spans 13 amino acids. V shed 4 bases and J shed 7 bases, with 11 bases lying between them. The CDR3 loop reads CASSFTGQNEQFF. The DNA for the CDR3 is TGTGCCAGCAGCTTTACAGGGCAGAATGAGCAGTTCTTC.

This clone was seen more than once but under ten times. The chain joins TRBV6-8 to TRBJ2-7; the match to TRBD2 covers 9 bases. Germline V CDR1 and CDR2: MNHGY, SAAAGT. The CDR3 sequence is 14 residues long. With V trimmed by 7 bases and J by 7 bases, 11 bases remained unmatched. This chain's CDR3 is CASTSLGTSREQYF. The CDR3 bases are TGTGCCAGCACCTCCTTGGGGACTAGCAGAGAGCAGTACTTC.

CDR3 region: CASSFDGTRASEQFF. Here the CDR3 DNA reads TGCGCCAGCAGCTTCGACGGGACTAGAGCCAGTGAGCAGTTCTTC. The rearrangement links TRBV5-1 to TRBJ2-1, with TRBD2 identical over 8 bases. The germline gives CDR1 SGHRS, CDR2 YFSETQ. With V trimmed by 2 bases and J by 9 bases, 10 bases remained unmatched. The CDR3 length is 15 residues.

The V and J genes are TRBV19 and TRBJ2-3, with D tentatively TRBD2 (5 bases). Germline V CDR1 and CDR2: LNHDA, SQIVND (reference sequence). The CDR3 loop spans 15 amino acids. V was pared by 6 bases and J by 2 bases, with 15 bases between. The CDR3: CASRSGLVYTDTQYF. CDR3 coding DNA: TGTGCCAGTAGATCGGGGTTAGTTTACACAGATACGCAGTATTTT.